These T cell receptor beta chains were read from a single sample in a study of CD8+CD57+ T cells in acquired aplastic anemia. TCRdb re-derived calls from the reads in MiXCR, one entry per CDR3 protein. The sample has tens of thousands of distinct CDR3 sequences, under 80% seen once; the top ten hold about 23%. The sample taken for sequencing was sorted CD4+, CD8+, or CD8+CD57+ T cells (not recorded which) from PBMCs. Source of these receptors: a human donor in good health, serving as a control. Each CDR3 is given with its conserved first and last residue. A D gene is named only where the DNA matches it firmly. Expanded clones are given a class, and other clones once, few, many or no size at all.

TRBJ2-7 - - TRBV12-3/TRBV12-4 TGTGCCAGCAGTTTAGACCGGCAGGGGGCGGGGGTGACCTACGAGCAGTACTTC CASSLDRQGAGVTYEQYF
TRBJ1-1 - - TRBV2 TGTGCCAGCAGTGAAAGGGGGGTTGAAGCTTTCTTT CASSERGVEAFF
TRBJ2-2 - - TRBV6-5 TGTGCCAGCAGTTACTCGCAGGGGTTCACCGGGGAGCTGTTTTTT CASSYSQGFTGELFF
TRBJ1-6 TRBD1 few TRBV6-5 TGTGCCAGCAGTTCGACAGGGACCTCCTATAATCCACCCCTCCGCTTT CASSSTGTSYNPPLRF
TRBJ2-7 - once TRBV10-3 TGTGCCAGCAGCGACAGGAAACGGGGCTCCTACGAGCAGTACTTC CASSDRKRGSYEQYF
TRBJ2-3 TRBD1 - TRBV19 TGTGCCAGTAGTCCTCTCCCGGGACAGGGTTCAGATACGCAGTATTTT CASSPLPGQGSDTQYF
TRBJ1-1 - - TRBV7-2 TGTGCCAGCAGCTTACTAGGTGGCACTGAAGCTTTCTTT CASSLLGGTEAFF
TRBJ2-7 - few TRBV15 TGTGCCACCAGCAGGGGTCCCGTAGGGCGGTACGAGCAGTACTTC CATSRGPVGRYEQYF
TRBJ2-7 TRBD1 - TRBV24-1 TGTGCCACCAGTGATAGGCGGGACAGGGGTAACGAGCAGTACTTC CATSDRRDRGNEQYF
TRBJ2-3 TRBD2 few TRBV6-4 TGTGCCAGCAGTAGCGGGGGCGTAGATACGCAGTATTTT CASSSGGVDTQYF
TRBJ2-5 - few TRBV20-1 TGCAGTGCTAGAGATTCCAGGGGGGATGAGACCCAGTACTTC CSARDSRGDETQYF
TRBJ1-1 - few TRBV19 TGTGCCAGTAGTATTTGGACAGAGGGCACTGAAGCTTTCTTT CASSIWTEGTEAFF
TRBJ1-6 - - TRBV25-1 TGTGCCAGCAGTTTAGCTGGGGGGCTCGGTTCACCCCTCCACTTT CASSLAGGLGSPLHF
TRBJ2-1 TRBD2 - TRBV10-3 TGTGCCATCAGTGAGTCGACTAGCGGGGGGGACCCGTCCTACAATGAGCAGTTCTTC CAISESTSGGDPSYNEQFF
TRBJ2-1 TRBD1 - TRBV29-1 TGCAGCGTCGCCGGGACAGGGGCGGACAATGAGCAGTTCTTC CSVAGTGADNEQFF
TRBJ2-5 - once TRBV5-5 TGTGCCAGCACCGTGTGGGTTTCAGAGACCCAGTACTTC CASTVWVSETQYF
TRBJ1-1 - once TRBV10-3 TGTGCCATCAGTGGAGAGAACACTGAAGCTTTCTTT CAISGENTEAFF
TRBJ1-5 - - TRBV4-2 TGTGCCAGCAGTACACAGGGTTTGGGGAGCAATCAGCCCCAGCATTTT CASSTQGLGSNQPQHF
TRBJ2-5 TRBD1 - TRBV19 TGTGCCAGTAGTATAGCAGGGGGACGTCAAGAGACCCAGTACTTC CASSIAGGRQETQYF
TRBJ2-2 TRBD2 once TRBV15 TGTGCCACCTGGGAGCGGGAGGCCCACACCGGGGAGCTGTTTTTT CATWEREAHTGELFF
TRBJ1-1 - - TRBV7-6 TGTGCCAGCAGCTTATTCGGTGGCGAAGCTTTCTTT CASSLFGGEAFF
TRBJ1-6 TRBD1 few TRBV19 TGTGCCAGTAGTGCGAGACAGGGGCGTAATTCACCCCTCCACTTT CASSARQGRNSPLHF
TRBJ2-3 - - TRBV24-1 TGTGCCACCAGTGATAGGAAGAGAAGCACAGATACGCAGTATTTT CATSDRKRSTDTQYF
TRBJ1-1 - - TRBV12-3/TRBV12-4 TGTGCCAGCAGCCCACGAATCCCCACTGAGGCTTTCTTT CASSPRIPTEAFF
TRBJ1-2 TRBD1 - TRBV7-2 TGTGCCAGCAGCGCGGGACAGGGGGAAGTAGGAGGCTACACCTTC CASSAGQGEVGGYTF
TRBJ2-2 - few TRBV2 TGTGCCAGCATGCGGGGCGCGAACACCGGGGAGCTGTTTTTT CASMRGANTGELFF
TRBJ2-2 TRBD1 - TRBV10-1 TGCGCCAGCAGTGAGAGGACAGGGAAGAACACCGGGGAGCTGTTTTTT CASSERTGKNTGELFF
TRBJ2-7 - - TRBV7-3 TGTGCCAGCAGCAGGACAGAATACGAGCAGTACTTC CASSRTEYEQYF
TRBJ2-1 TRBD1 - TRBV7-9 TGTGCCAGCAGTCTCGGACAGGGGTGGAATGAGCAGTTCTTC CASSLGQGWNEQFF
TRBJ2-7 TRBD2 once TRBV10-3 TGTGCCATCAGTGATAAGCTAGCGGCTGAAACCTACGAGCAGTACTTC CAISDKLAAETYEQYF
TRBJ2-5 - once TRBV2 TGTGCCAGCAGTGAATCGGAGATGGGGACCCAGTACTTC CASSESEMGTQYF
TRBJ2-2 - - TRBV5-1 TGCGCCAGCAGCTTGGGCAGGGAGGCCGGGGAGCTGTTTTTT CASSLGREAGELFF
TRBJ2-2 - - TRBV2 TGTGCCAGCAGTTCGAACACCGGGGAGCTGTTTTTT CASSSNTGELFF
TRBJ2-1 TRBD2 - TRBV29-1 TGCAGCGTTGAATATGGGACTAGCGCATACAATGAGCAGTTCTTC CSVEYGTSAYNEQFF
TRBJ2-1 - medium-sized TRBV9 TGTGCCAGCAGCGTACTCTCCCAGGGGGGAAACAATGAGCAGTTCTTC CASSVLSQGGNNEQFF
TRBJ2-7 TRBD1 - TRBV2 TGTGCCAGCAGGCTGACAGGGGTGAGCGAGCAGTACTTC CASRLTGVSEQYF
TRBJ2-5 - - TRBV7-9 TGTGCCAGCAGCTTAGCGGTAGCGGTCCAAGAGACCCAGTACTTC CASSLAVAVQETQYF
TRBJ2-2 - - TRBV7-9 TGTGCCAGCAGTCCCCGGGGATCCACCGGGGAGCTGTTTTTT CASSPRGSTGELFF
TRBJ2-1 - - TRBV20-1 TGCAGTGCTAGAGATCGGAACACCTACAATGAGCAGTTCTTC CSARDRNTYNEQFF
TRBJ1-6 - - TRBV4-2 TGTGCCAGCAGCCAAGGAGCAGGGATGGATTCACCCCTCCACTTT CASSQGAGMDSPLHF
TRBJ1-4 TRBD1 - TRBV10-3 TGTGCCATCAGTCCATCCTCCGGGACAGGGAATGAAAAACTGTTTTTT CAISPSSGTGNEKLFF
TRBJ1-1 - once TRBV7-2 TGTGCCAGCAGCTTATTGATGGAAACTGAAGCTTTCTTT CASSLLMETEAFF
TRBJ2-7 TRBD1 medium-sized TRBV4-3 TGCGCCAGCAGCCAAGAGGACAGGGGGCTTATCGACGAGCAGTACTTC CASSQEDRGLIDEQYF
TRBJ2-1 TRBD2 - TRBV20-1 TGCAGTGCTAGAGGGGGACTAGCGGGGGGGCACTACAATGAGCAGTTCTTC CSARGGLAGGHYNEQFF
TRBJ1-2 TRBD1 - TRBV24-1 TGTGCCACCAGTCAAGAGACAGGGGCAAGTGGCTACACCTTC CATSQETGASGYTF
TRBJ2-5 TRBD2 - TRBV19 TGTGCCGGTAGGGAGCGGGAACAGACCGAGGAAGAGACCCAGTACTTC CAGREREQTEEETQYF
TRBJ2-5 - - TRBV11-2 TGTGCCAGCAGGAGACAAGAGACCCAGTACTTC CASRRQETQYF
TRBJ2-1 - - TRBV11-1 TGTGCCAGCAGCTTAGAGTGGGCAGGAGGTGAGCAGTTCTTC CASSLEWAGGEQFF
TRBJ1-2 - - TRBV7-9 TGTGCCAGCAGCCCTCAAGCTAACTATGGCTACACCTTC CASSPQANYGYTF
TRBJ2-3 - medium-sized TRBV6-1 TGTGCCAGCAGTGAAGCAGGGATCGGCACAGATACGCAGTATTTT CASSEAGIGTDTQYF
TRBJ1-5 - - TRBV10-3 TGTGCCATCAGTGAGTCTATTAACCGCCAACAGCATTTT CAISESINRQQHF
TRBJ1-2 - - TRBV24-1 TGTGCCACCAGTGTAGGGACCGGCTACACCTTC CATSVGTGYTF
TRBJ1-1 - - TRBV2 TGTGCCAGCATCCTGAGCACTGAAGCTTTCTTT CASILSTEAFF
TRBJ2-7 - - TRBV12-5 TGTGCTAGTGGCCCCCGCCCAGGGGAGCAGTACTTC CASGPRPGEQYF
TRBJ1-1 TRBD1 - TRBV2 TGTGCCAGCAGTAATCAGGGGGCTAACACTGAAGCTTTCTTT CASSNQGANTEAFF